This T cell receptor (beta chain) originates from a study of control samples from healthy donors and cancer patients (dated by TCRdb to 2018 to 2021). Libraries were prepared through the immunoSEQ multiplex PCR assay. As stored in TCRdb, this immuneACCESS dataset retains in-frame rearrangements with V and J assigned. A fraction of the clones does not appear; measured against another copy, unresolved V genes explain less than half of the discrepancy, and the remainder lacks a known reason. The table for this sample lists over 150,000 clones; around 87% of them were counted only once. 1.1% to 1.5% of the sample lies in the top ten. After removal of 0 bases from V and 4 bases from J, the junction retains 4 bases not matched to a gene. From cysteine to phenylalanine, the CDR3 is 15 amino acids long. The retained sequence is limited to the CDR3, 45 bases, with the frame set at the first base. About this clone: Its antigen remains undetermined. Base qualities are not recorded, but no much larger clone differs from it by a single base.

Recombination joined TRBV5-3 with TRBJ2-3; TRBD2 aligns with 8 central bases. TRBV5-3 is an ORF; its function is uncertain. The TCR comes from a woman between 45 and 65 years old in good health. The sequenced material came from blood. The encoded CDR3 is CARSLVVLAADTQYF. Read as DNA, the sequence is TGTGCCAGAAGCTTGGTAGTACTAGCGGCAGATACGCAGTATTTT.